This T cell receptor beta chain was sequenced for a study of CD8+CD57+ T cells in acquired aplastic anemia. Across the study: Sorted CD4+ and CD8+ cells gave a mean 3.2 ug DNA, range roughly 0.19 to 27.4 ug.

Study results and limitations: Patients did not significantly differ from controls in CD8+ Simpson's diversity.

A remark on this clonotype: Its antigen is unknown.

TCR beta VDJ combinations and CDR3 sequences were profiled from genomic DNA. TCRdb redid the calling of the reads with MiXCR, one entry per CDR3 protein. The data contain 100,000 to 150,000 distinct CDR3 sequences, approximately 41% of them singletons. The V gene's germline CDR1 is MNHNS and CDR2 SASEGT. The V gene lost 0 bases and the J gene lost 5 bases, with 19 bases spanning the gap. CDR3 size: 17 residues. An expansion of CD8+CD57+ cells by flow cytometry had been shown in patients chosen for sequencing. The source of this sequence is a human donor with aplastic anemia. This chain uses TRBV6-1 with TRBJ1-1, with D unclear. Sequenced: sorted CD4+, CD8+, or CD8+CD57+ T cells (not recorded which) from PBMCs. The CDR3, as DNA: TGTGCCAGCAGTGAAGCCCTTCTTATGACGGCGGCGACTGAAGCTTTCTTT. Its protein is CASSEALLMTAATEAFF.